This T cell receptor beta chain was retrieved from a study of blood T cell repertoires in COVID-19. The CDR3 is made up of 13 amino acids. From germline, CDR1 is KGHDR and CDR2 SFDVKD. V was trimmed by 1 base and J by 5 bases, leaving 5 bases between them. Clones were sequenced by immunoSEQ multiplex PCR, and TCRdb holds only the in-frame ones, with some missing. The table includes about 440,000 clones, 90% detected once. The sequencing sample was made of PBMCs or T cells enriched from blood (not recorded which). The chain links TRBV24-1 to TRBJ1-5, with D uncertain. The sequence came from a man aged 18 to 29 who had recovered from COVID-19. CDR3 sequence (DNA): TGTGCCACCAGTGATTTTCCCGATCAGCCCCAGCATTTT. Residues: CATSDFPDQPQHF.